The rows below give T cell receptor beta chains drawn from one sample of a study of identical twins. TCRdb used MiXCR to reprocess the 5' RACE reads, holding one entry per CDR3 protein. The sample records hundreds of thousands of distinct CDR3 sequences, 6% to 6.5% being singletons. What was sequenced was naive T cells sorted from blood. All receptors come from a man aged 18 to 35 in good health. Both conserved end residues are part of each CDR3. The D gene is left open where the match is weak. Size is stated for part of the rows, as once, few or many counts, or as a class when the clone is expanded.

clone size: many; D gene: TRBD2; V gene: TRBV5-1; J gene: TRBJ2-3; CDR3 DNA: TGCGCCAGCAGCTTTGTAGGGGAGGGCTTTACAGATACGCAGTATTTT; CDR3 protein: CASSFVGEGFTDTQYF
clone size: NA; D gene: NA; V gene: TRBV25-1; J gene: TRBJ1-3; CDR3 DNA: TGTGCCAGCAGTGAACCCAGGTCTGGAAACACCATATATTTT; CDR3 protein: CASSEPRSGNTIYF
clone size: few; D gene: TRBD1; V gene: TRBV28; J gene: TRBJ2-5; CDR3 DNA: TGTGCGTCAAAAGCGGGGACAGGGGTCCCAGAGACCCAGTACTTC; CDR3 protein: CASKAGTGVPETQYF
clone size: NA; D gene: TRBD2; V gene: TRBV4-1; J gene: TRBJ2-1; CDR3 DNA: TGCGCCAGCAGCCAAGAGGGCCGGTCGGCGGGAGCTGGTTATGAGCAGTTCTTC; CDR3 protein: CASSQEGRSAGAGYEQFF
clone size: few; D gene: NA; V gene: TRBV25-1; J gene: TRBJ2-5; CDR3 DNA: TGTGCCAGCAGTGAACCTAGCAGAGGAGAGACCCAGTACTTC; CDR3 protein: CASSEPSRGETQYF
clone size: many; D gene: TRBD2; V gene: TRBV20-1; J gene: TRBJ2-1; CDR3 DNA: TGCAGTTACGTCGGGACTAGCGGGAGGGCCTCCAATGAGCAGTTCTTC; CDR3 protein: CSYVGTSGRASNEQFF
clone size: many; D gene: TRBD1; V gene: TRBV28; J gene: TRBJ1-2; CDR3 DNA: TGTGCCAGCAGTCTGGACAGGCCTAACTATGGCTACACCTTC; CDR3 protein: CASSLDRPNYGYTF
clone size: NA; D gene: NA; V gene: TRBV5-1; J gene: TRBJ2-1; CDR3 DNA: TGCGCCAGCAGCTTGCGTACGGAAACAAATGAGCAGTTCTTC; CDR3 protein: CASSLRTETNEQFF
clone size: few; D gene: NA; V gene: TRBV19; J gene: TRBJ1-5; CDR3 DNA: TGTGCCAGTAGTATTGGGGGTCAGCCCCAGCATTTT; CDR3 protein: CASSIGGQPQHF
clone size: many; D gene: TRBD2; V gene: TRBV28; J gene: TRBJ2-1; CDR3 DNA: TGTGCCAGCAGTTCCCAGCGGGGAGGAATTACCAATGAGCAGTTCTTC; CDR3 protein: CASSSQRGGITNEQFF
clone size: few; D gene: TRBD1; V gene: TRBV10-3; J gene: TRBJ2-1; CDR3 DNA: TGTGCCATCAGTGACCTGGGACAGGGGGCAAGGGAGCAGTTCTTC; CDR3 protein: CAISDLGQGAREQFF
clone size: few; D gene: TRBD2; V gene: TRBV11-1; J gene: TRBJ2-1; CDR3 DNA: TGTGCCAGCAGCCTTTCGTTTTCAGCGGGAGTAAATTGGGATGAGCAGTTCTTC; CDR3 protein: CASSLSFSAGVNWDEQFF
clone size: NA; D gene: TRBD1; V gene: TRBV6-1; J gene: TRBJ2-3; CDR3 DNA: TGTGCCGTACGGTCGGCAGGGGGAAAGGATACGCAGTATTTT; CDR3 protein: CAVRSAGGKDTQYF
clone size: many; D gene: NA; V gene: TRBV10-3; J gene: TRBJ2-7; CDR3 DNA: TGTGCCATCAGCGAAGTCCGGGACGCGCAGTACTTC; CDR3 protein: CAISEVRDAQYF
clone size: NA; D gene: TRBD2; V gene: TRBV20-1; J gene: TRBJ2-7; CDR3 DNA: TGCAGTGCTAGGGCGGGTACGGGAGCAACTCCCGTCCCGGGAGGGCAGTACTTC; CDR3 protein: CSARAGTGATPVPGGQYF
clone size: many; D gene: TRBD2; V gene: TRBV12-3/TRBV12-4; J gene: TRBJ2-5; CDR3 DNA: TGTGCCAGCAGTTTACTAGCGGAGCAAGAGACCCAGTACTTC; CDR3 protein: CASSLLAEQETQYF
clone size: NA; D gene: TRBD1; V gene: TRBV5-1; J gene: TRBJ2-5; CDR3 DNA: TGCGCCAGCAGACCGTTCCGGGACAGACAAGAGACCCAGTACTTC; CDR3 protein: CASRPFRDRQETQYF
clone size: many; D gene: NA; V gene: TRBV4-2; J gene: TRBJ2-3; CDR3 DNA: TGTGCCAGCAGAGCTGGAGATACGCAGTATTTT; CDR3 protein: CASRAGDTQYF
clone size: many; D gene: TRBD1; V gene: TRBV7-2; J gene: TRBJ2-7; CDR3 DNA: TGTGCCAGCAGCTTAACCCCCGACAGGGGGCAAAGCGAGCAGTACTTC; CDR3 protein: CASSLTPDRGQSEQYF
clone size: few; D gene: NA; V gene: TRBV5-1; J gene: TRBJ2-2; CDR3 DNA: TGCGCCAGCAGCTCACCCACTAGCACCGGGGAGCTGTTTTTT; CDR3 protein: CASSSPTSTGELFF
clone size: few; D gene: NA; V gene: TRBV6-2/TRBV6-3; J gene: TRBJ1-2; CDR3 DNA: TGTGCCAGCAGTTACTCCGGGGGCGCAGATGGCTACACCTTC; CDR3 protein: CASSYSGGADGYTF
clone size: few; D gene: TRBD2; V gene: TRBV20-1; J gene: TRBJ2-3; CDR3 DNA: TGCAGTGCTAGTCCATTCGTTAGCGGGAGCACAGATACGCAGTATTTT; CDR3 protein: CSASPFVSGSTDTQYF
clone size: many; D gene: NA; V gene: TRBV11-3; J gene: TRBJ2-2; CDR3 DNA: TGTGCCAGCAGCATGGGGGAGCTGTTTTTT; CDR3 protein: CASSMGELFF
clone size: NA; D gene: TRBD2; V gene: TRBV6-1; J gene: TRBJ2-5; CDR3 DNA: TGTGCCAGCAGGAGTGGGGGAGGGGTGTGGACCCAGTACTTC; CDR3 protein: CASRSGGGVWTQYF
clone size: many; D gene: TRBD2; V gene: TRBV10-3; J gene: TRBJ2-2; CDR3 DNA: TGTGCCATCAGTGAGTCGGGGCTAGCGGGAGTCACCGGGGAGCTGTTTTTT; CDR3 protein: CAISESGLAGVTGELFF
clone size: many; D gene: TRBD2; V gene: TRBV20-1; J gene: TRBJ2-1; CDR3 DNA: TGCAGTGTGTTCTCTAGCGGGAGTCCTAATGAGCAGTTCTTC; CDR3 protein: CSVFSSGSPNEQFF
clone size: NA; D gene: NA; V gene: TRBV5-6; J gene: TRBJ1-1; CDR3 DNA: TGTGCCAGCAGCCGTCCCAGGGCAGGCACTGAAGCTTTCTTT; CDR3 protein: CASSRPRAGTEAFF
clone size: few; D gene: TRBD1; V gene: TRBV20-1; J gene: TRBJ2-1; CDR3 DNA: TGCAGTGCGCCGGGACAGGTGATGCAGTTCTTC; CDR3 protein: CSAPGQVMQFF
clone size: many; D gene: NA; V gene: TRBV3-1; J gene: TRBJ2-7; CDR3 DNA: TGTGCCAGCAGCCGTGGACAACCATACGAGCAGTACTTC; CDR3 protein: CASSRGQPYEQYF
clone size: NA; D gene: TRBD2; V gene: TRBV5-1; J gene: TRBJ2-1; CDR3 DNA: TGCGCCAGCAGCTTGGGACTAGCGGGAATTTATGAGCAGTTCTTC; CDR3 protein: CASSLGLAGIYEQFF
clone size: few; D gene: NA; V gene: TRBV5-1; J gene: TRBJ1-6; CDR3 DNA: TGCGCCAGCAGCTACGGGAGCCGGGGGAATTCACCCCTCCACTTT; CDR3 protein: CASSYGSRGNSPLHF
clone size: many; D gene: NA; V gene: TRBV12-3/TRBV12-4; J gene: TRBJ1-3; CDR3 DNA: TGTGCCAGCAGTTTCGGGAACATAGGCACCATATATTTT; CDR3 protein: CASSFGNIGTIYF
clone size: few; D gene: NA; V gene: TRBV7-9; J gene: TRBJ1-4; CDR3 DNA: TGTGCCAGCAGCCAGGGGAAGGTCGATGAAAAACTGTTTTTT; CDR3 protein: CASSQGKVDEKLFF
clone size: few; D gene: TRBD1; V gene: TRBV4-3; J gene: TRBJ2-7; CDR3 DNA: TGCGCCAGCAGCCAAAACAGGGGTCCCTACGAGCAGTACTTC; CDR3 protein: CASSQNRGPYEQYF
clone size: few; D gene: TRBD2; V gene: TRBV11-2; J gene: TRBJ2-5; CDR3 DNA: TGTGCCAGCAGAGGCCTGGGAGGGGTCCAAGAGACCCAGTACTTC; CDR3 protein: CASRGLGGVQETQYF
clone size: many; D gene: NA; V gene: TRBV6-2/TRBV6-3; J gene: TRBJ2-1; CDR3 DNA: TGTGCCAGCAGCCACCCGACCCCAAATATGGTCAGTTCTTTC; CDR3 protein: CASSHPTPNMVSSF